This entry lists 3 T cell receptor beta chains sequenced from one sample in a study of shared clonotypes between healthy human individuals. CD45RO-negative, CCR7-selected cells formed the naive CD8 fraction, which excluded terminally differentiated effector memory CD45RA+ cells. Method: immunoSEQ multiplex PCR; TCRdb's copy keeps in-frame clones and lacks some. The table records around 1.9 million clones, roughly 95% of them present only once. Sequencing was performed on naive CD8+ T cells from PBMCs. Receptors were obtained from a man younger than 30 in good health. Some clones in this sample may be carry-over from other donors' samples.

Worth noting for this clone: This may come from a read error, since a much larger clone is one base off. Additional DNA sequences in this sample encode the identical CDR3. The chain combines TRBV28 with TRBJ2-1, with D unclear. The CDR3 is made up of 12 amino acids. The germline V gene has CDR1 MDHEN and CDR2 SYDVKM. Deletions cut 6 bases from V and 2 bases from J, with 5 bases between. The CDR3 spells CASSPPYNEQFF. DNA for the CDR3: TGTGCCAGCAGCCCCCCCTACAATGAGCAGTTCTTC.

This chain links TRBV7-2 with TRBJ1-1; weak D call: TRBD1 (6 bases). The CDR3 consists of 15 residues. Germline CDR1 is SGHTA and CDR2 is FQGNSA. Trimming stripped 4 bases from V and 4 bases from J, with 16 bases between. CDR3 coding DNA: TGTGCCAGCAGCTCGTTTGGTGGAGGGGGCACTGAAGCTTTCTTT. It encodes CASSSFGGGGTEAFF.

Comment on this clone: Within the sample, other DNA sequences also encode this same CDR3. This chain links TRBV5-5 with TRBJ2-7; D remains unclear. V lost 0 bases and J lost 4, with 2 bases in between. Germline CDR1 reads SGHKS; CDR2 reads YYEKEE (reference sequence). There are 11 residues in the CDR3. CDR3 nucleotide sequence: TGTGCCAGCAGCTTGGTGTACGAGCAGTACTTC. Its protein is CASSLVYEQYF.